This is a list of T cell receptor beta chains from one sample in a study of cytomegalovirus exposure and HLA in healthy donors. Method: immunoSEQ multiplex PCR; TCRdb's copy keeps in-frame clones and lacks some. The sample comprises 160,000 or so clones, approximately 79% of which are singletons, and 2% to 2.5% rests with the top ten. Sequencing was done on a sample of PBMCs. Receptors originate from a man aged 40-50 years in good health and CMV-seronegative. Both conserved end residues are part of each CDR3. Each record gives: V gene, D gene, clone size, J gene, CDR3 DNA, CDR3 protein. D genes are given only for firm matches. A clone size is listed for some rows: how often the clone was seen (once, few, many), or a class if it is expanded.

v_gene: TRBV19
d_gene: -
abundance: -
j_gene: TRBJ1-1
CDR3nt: TGTGCCAGTAGTATGGTACGTCTGTCCCGGACTGAAGCTTTCTTT
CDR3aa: CASSMVRLSRTEAFF

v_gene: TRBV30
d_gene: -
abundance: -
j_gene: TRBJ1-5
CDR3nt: TGTGCCTGGACCCCGGGGGGTGGGCAGCCCCAGCATTTT
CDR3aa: CAWTPGGGQPQHF

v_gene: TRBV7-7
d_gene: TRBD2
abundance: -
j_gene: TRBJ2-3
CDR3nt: TGTGCTAGCAGCGTGACTAGCGGGAGCACAGATACGCAGTATTTT
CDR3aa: CASSVTSGSTDTQYF

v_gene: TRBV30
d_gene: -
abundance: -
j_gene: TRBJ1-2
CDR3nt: TGTGCCTGGAGTCTCGCAGGGACAAACTATGGCTACACCTTC
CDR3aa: CAWSLAGTNYGYTF

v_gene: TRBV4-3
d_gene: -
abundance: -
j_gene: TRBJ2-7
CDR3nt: TGCGCCAGCAGCCAAGATTGGACTACCTACGAGCAGTACTTC
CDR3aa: CASSQDWTTYEQYF

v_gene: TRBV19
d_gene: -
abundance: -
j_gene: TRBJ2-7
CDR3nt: TGTGCCAGTAGTAACTTCGGAGTAGACGAGCAGTACTTC
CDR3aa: CASSNFGVDEQYF

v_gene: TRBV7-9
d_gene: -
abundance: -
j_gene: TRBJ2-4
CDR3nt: TGTTCCAGCAGCTTAGGCTCTCTCGGGCCGGGGAACATTCAGTACTTC
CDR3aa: CSSSLGSLGPGNIQYF

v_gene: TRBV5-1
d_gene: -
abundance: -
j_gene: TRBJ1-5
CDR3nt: TGCGCCAGCAGCTTGGACGTAGGGGGCAATCAGCCCCAGCATTTT
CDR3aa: CASSLDVGGNQPQHF

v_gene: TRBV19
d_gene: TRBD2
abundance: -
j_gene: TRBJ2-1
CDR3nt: TGTGCCAGTAGTACCATTGTCGGGGGGAATGAGCAGTTCTTC
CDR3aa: CASSTIVGGNEQFF

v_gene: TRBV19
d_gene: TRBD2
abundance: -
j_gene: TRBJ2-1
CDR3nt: TGTGCCAGTAGCACTAGCGGGAGCGCCTACAATGAGCAGTTCTTC
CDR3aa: CASSTSGSAYNEQFF

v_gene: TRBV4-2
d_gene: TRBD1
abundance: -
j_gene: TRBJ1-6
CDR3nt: TGTGCCAGCACCTCAGGCCCCCCGGGACAGAGAAATTCACCCCTCCACTTT
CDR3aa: CASTSGPPGQRNSPLHF

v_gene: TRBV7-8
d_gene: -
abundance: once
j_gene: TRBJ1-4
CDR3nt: TGTGCCAGCAGCTTAGTTATAAGGATCTCGGGGACTAATGAAAAACTGTTTTTT
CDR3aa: CASSLVIRISGTNEKLFF

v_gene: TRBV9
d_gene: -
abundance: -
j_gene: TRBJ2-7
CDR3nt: TGTGCCAGCAGCGTAGCTTCGGGCGGGTGGTACGAGCAGTACTTC
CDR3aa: CASSVASGGWYEQYF

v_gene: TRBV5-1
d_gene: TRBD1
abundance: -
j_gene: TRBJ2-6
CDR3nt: TGCGCCAGCAGCTGGGACAGCTCTGGGGCCAACGGCCTGACTTTC
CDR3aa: CASSWDSSGANGLTF

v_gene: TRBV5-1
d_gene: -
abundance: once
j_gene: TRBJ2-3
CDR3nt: TGCGCCAGCAGCCCGCGGACAGCCCTCACAGATACGCAGTATTTT
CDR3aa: CASSPRTALTDTQYF

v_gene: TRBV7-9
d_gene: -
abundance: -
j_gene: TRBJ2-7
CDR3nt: TGTTCCAGCAGCTCGCTAGATTACGAGCAGTACTTC
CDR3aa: CSSSSLDYEQYF

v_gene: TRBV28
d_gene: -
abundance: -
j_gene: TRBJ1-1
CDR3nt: TGTGCCAGCAGTTTATTCGGGGGGGGCACTGAAGCTTTCTTT
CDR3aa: CASSLFGGGTEAFF

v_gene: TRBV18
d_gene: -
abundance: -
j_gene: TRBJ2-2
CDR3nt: TGTGCCAGCTCACCATTGCAGGGGTACACCGGGGAGCTGTTTTTT
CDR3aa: CASSPLQGYTGELFF

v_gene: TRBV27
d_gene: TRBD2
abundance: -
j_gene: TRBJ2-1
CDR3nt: TGTGCCAGCAGTTGGGAAGCGGGGGTCACCTACAATGAGCAGTTCTTC
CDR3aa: CASSWEAGVTYNEQFF

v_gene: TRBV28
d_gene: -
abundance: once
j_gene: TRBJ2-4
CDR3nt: TGTGCCAGCAGTCATCATACAGGGTCTGGGGTTCAGTACTTC
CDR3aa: CASSHHTGSGVQYF